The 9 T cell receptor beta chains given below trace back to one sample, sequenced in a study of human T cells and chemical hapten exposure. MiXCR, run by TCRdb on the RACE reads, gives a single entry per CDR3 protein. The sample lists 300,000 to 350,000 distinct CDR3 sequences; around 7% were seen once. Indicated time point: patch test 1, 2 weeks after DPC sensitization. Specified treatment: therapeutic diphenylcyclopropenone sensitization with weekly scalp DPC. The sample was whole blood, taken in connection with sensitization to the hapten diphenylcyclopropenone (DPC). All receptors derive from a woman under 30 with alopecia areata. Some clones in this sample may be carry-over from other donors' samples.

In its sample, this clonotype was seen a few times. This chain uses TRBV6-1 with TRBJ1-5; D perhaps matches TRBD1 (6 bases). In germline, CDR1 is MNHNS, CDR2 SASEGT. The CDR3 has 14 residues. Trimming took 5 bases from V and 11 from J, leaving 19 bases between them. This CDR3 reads CASSLGGEARTQHF. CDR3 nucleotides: TGTGCCAGCAGTCTAGGGGGAGAGGCCAGAACCCAGCATTTT.

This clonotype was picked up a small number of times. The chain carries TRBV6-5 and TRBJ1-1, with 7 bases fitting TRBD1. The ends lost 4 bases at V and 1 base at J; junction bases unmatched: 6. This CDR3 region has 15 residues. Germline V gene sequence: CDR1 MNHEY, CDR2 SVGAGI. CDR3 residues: CASSSWGTENTEAFF. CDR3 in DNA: TGTGCCAGCAGTTCCTGGGGGACAGAGAACACTGAAGCTTTCTTT.

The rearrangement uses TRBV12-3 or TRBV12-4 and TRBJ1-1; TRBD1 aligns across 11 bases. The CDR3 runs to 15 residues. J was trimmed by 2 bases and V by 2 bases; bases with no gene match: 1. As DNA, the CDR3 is TGTGCCAGCAGTTTAAGGACAGGGGGCAACACTGAAGCTTTCTTT. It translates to CASSLRTGGNTEAFF.

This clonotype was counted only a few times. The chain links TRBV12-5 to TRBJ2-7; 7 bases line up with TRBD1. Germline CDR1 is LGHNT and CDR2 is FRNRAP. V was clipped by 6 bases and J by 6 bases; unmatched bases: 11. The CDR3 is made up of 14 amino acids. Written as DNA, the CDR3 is TGTGCTAGTGGGCCGACAGGGAGCGGAAGCGAGCAGTACTTC. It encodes CASGPTGSGSEQYF. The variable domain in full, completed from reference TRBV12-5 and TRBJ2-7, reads DARVTQTPRHKVTEMGQEVTMRCQPILGHNTVFWYRQTMMQGLELLAYFRNRAPLDDSGMPKDRFSAEMPDATLATLKIQPSEPRDSAVYFCASGPTGSGSEQYFGPGTRLTVT.

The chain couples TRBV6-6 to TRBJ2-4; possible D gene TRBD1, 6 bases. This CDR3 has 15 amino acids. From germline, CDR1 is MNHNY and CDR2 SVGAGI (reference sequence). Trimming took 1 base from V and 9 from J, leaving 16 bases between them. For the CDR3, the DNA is TGTGCCAGCAGTTACTTTAGGGACACAGGTAGCATTCAGTACTTC. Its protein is CASSYFRDTGSIQYF.

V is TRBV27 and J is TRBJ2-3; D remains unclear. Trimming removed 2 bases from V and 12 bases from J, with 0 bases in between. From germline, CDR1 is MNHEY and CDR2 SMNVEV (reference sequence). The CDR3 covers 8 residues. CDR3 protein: CASSLQYF. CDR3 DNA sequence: TGTGCCAGCAGTTTACAGTATTTT.

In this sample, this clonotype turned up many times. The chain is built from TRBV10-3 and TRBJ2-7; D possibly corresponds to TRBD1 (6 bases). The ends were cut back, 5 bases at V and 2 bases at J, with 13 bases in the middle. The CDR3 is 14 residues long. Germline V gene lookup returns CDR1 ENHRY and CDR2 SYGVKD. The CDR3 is CAISPVTGTYEQYF. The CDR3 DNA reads TGTGCCATCAGTCCTGTGACAGGAACCTACGAGCAGTACTTC.

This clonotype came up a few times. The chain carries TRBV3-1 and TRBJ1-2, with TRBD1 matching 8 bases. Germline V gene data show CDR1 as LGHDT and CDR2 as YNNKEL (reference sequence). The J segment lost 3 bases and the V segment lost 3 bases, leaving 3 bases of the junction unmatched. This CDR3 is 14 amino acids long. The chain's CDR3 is CASSHLDRDYGYTF. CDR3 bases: TGTGCCAGCAGCCACTTGGACAGGGACTATGGCTACACCTTC.

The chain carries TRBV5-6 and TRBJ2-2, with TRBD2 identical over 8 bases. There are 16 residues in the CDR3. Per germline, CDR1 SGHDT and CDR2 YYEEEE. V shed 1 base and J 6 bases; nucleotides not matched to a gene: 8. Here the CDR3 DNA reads TGTGCCAGCAGCTTGTACCCCCGGGGGGGGGCCGGGGAGCTGTTTTTT. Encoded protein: CASSLYPRGGAGELFF.